This T cell receptor (beta chain) was observed in a study of shared clonotypes between healthy human individuals. Overall study findings and caveats: Depth of sequencing was expected to influence donor clonotype sharing. Specimens sampled were limited to blood, with tissue repertoires likely differing.

Germline CDR1 is SGHTA and CDR2 is FQGNSA. Losses at the gene ends were 3 bases for V and 0 bases for J; bases not matched to a gene: 6. The CDR3 length is 16 residues. On sorted subsets, replicate PCRs used 200 to 250 ng DNA, or approximately 33,000 T cell genomes. The method was immunoSEQ multiplex PCR; TCRdb's version includes in-frame clones alone and lacks a portion of them. The sample records 700,000 or so clones, roughly 78% being singletons. Notes on this clone: Its antigen is unknown.

The origin of this receptor is a woman aged 25 to 45 in good health. Sequencing used memory CD4+ T cells sorted from blood. Sample subset: CD45RA-negative fraction. The J gene is TRBJ1-1, the V gene TRBV7-2, with 8 bases that match TRBD1. The CDR3 is CASSLRTGPLNTEAFF. CDR3 DNA: TGTGCCAGCAGCTTGCGGACAGGGCCCTTGAACACTGAAGCTTTCTTT.